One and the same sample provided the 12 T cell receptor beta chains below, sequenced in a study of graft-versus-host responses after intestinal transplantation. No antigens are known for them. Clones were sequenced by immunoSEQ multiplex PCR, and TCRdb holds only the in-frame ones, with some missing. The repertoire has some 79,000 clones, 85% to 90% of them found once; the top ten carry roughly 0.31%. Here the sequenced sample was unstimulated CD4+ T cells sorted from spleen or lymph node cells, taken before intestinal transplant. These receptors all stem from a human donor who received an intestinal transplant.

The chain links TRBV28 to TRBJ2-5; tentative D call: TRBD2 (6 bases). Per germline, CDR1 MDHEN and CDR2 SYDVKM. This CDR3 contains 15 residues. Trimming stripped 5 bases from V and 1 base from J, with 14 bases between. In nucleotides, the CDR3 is TGTGCCAGCAGTCCCCCGGGTAGCGGCCAAGAGACCCAGTACTTC. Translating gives CASSPPGSGQETQYF.

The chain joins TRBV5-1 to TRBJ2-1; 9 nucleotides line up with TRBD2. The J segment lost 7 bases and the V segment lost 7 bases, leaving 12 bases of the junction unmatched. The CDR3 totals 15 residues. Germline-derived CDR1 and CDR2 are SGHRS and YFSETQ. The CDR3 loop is CASLAMGSGGNEQFF. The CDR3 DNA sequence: TGCGCCAGCCTGGCCATGGGTAGCGGGGGAAATGAGCAGTTCTTC.

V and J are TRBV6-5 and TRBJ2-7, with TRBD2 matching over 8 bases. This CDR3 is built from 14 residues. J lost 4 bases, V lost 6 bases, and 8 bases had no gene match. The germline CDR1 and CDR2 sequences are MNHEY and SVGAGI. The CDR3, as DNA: TGTGCCAGCAGGGGGACTAGAAAAACTTACGAGCAGTACTTC. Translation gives CASRGTRKTYEQYF.

The CDR3 here is CASSPTPINNEQFF. In DNA form, the CDR3 reads TGTGCCAGCAGCCCTACGCCGATAAACAATGAGCAGTTCTTC. The chain joins TRBV6-5 to TRBJ2-1; D is undetermined. V dropped 6 bases and J dropped 5 bases, with 14 bases sitting between them. This CDR3 contains 14 residues. Germline V gene lookup returns CDR1 MNHEY and CDR2 SVGAGI.

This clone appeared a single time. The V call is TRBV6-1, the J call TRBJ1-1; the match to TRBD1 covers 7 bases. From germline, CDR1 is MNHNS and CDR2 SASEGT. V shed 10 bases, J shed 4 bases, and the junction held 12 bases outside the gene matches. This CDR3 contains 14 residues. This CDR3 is CATSNWDRGTEAFF. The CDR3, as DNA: TGTGCCACCTCTAATTGGGACAGAGGCACTGAAGCTTTCTTT.

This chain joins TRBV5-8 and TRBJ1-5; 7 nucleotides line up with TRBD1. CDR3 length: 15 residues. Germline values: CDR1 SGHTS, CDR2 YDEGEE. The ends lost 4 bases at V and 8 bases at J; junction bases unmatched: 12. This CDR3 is CASSPVTGLREPQHF. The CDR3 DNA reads TGTGCCAGCAGCCCGGTGACAGGGTTACGGGAGCCCCAGCATTTT.

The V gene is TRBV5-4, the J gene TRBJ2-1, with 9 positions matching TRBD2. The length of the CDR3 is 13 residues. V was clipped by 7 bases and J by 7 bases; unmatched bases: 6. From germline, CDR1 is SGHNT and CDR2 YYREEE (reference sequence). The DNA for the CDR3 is TGTGCCAGCGGGCGGGGGGGATCGAATGAGCAGTTCTTC. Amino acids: CASGRGGSNEQFF.

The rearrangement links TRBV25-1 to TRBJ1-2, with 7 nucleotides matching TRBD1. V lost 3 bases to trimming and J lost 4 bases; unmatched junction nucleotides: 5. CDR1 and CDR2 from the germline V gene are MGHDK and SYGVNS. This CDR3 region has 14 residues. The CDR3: CASSDPDRVYGYTF. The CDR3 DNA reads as TGTGCCAGCAGTGACCCCGACAGGGTCTATGGCTACACCTTC.

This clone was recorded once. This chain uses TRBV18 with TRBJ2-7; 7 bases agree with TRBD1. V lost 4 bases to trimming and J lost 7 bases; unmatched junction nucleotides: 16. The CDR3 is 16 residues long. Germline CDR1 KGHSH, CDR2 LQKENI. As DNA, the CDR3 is TGTGCCAGCTCACTCGCGACAGGGCCACCTTCCGCTGAGCAGTACTTC. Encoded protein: CASSLATGPPSAEQYF. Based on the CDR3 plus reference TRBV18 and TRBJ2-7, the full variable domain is NAGVMQNPRHLVRRRGQEARLRCSPMKGHSHVYWYRQLPEEGLKFMVYLQKENIIDESGMPKERFSAEFPKEGPSILRIQQVVRGDSAAYFCASSLATGPPSAEQYFGPGTRLTVT.

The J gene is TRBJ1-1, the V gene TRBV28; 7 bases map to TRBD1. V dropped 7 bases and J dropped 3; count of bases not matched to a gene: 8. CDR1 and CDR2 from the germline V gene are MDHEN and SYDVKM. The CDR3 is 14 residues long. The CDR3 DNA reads TGTGCCAGCATACAGGGGAGGTTGGACACTGAAGCTTTCTTT. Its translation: CASIQGRLDTEAFF.

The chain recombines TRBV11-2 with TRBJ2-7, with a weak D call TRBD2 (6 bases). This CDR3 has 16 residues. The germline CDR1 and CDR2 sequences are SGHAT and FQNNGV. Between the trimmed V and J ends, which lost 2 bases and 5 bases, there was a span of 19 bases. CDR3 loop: CASSLSAGPPFDEQYF. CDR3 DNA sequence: TGTGCCAGCAGCTTATCGGCGGGGCCGCCTTTCGACGAGCAGTACTTC.

The CDR3 loop is CASSLLAGGGTGELFF. Written as DNA, the CDR3 is TGTGCCAGCTCATTACTAGCGGGAGGCGGCACCGGGGAGCTGTTTTTT. J is TRBJ2-2 and V is TRBV19, with 12 bases identical to TRBD2. V lost 9 bases, J lost 4 bases, and 9 bases stayed unmatched. This CDR3 region has 16 residues. Germline V CDR1 and CDR2: LNHDA, SQIVND (reference sequence).